This is a list of T cell receptor beta chains from one sample in a study of T-cell reconstitution after alpha-beta-depleted transplantation in children. From the PCR reads, TCRdb called clonotypes with MiXCR, one entry per CDR3 protein. Among roughly 500,000 distinct CDR3 sequences listed, approximately 30% were seen once. The sequences come from PBMCs from the stem cell graft donor, collected from the stem cell graft. The receptors stem from a human donor who donated a stem cell graft to a child with aplastic anemia. CDR3s include the opening cysteine and the closing phenylalanine or tryptophan. The order of the fields is D gene, V gene, clone size, J gene, CDR3 DNA, CDR3 protein. A D gene is named only where the DNA matches it firmly. A clone size is listed for some rows: how often the clone was seen (once, few, many), or a class if it is expanded.

D gene: -; V gene: TRBV12-3/TRBV12-4; clone size: -; J gene: TRBJ1-2; CDR3 DNA: TGTGCCAGCAGTTTGACTGCTTTCTATGGCTACACCTTC; CDR3 protein: CASSLTAFYGYTF
D gene: TRBD2; V gene: TRBV20-1; clone size: few; J gene: TRBJ2-7; CDR3 DNA: TGCAGTGCCCCGGCCCCCCTAGCGGGAAGGTTCTACGAGCAGTACTTC; CDR3 protein: CSAPAPLAGRFYEQYF
D gene: TRBD2; V gene: TRBV7-2; clone size: -; J gene: TRBJ2-2; CDR3 DNA: TGTGCCAGCAGCTACTTCAGCGGGGGGAACACCGGGGAGCTGTTTTTT; CDR3 protein: CASSYFSGGNTGELFF
D gene: TRBD1; V gene: TRBV28; clone size: -; J gene: TRBJ1-1; CDR3 DNA: TGTGCCAGCAGTCCGGGACAGGGGGCCCTCCAGAAGACTGAAGCTTTCTTT; CDR3 protein: CASSPGQGALQKTEAFF
D gene: TRBD2; V gene: TRBV6-2/TRBV6-3; clone size: -; J gene: TRBJ2-5; CDR3 DNA: TGTGCCAGCAGTTACTCGGCGGGGGAGGAGACCCAGTACTTC; CDR3 protein: CASSYSAGEETQYF
D gene: TRBD1; V gene: TRBV19; clone size: few; J gene: TRBJ1-1; CDR3 DNA: TGTGCCAGTAGTGGATTCCCGGGACAGAAAACTTCCACTGAAGCTTTCTTT; CDR3 protein: CASSGFPGQKTSTEAFF
D gene: -; V gene: TRBV5-1; clone size: few; J gene: TRBJ2-1; CDR3 DNA: TGCGCCAGCAGCTTGGCCGAGAAGGGTGAGCAGTTCTTC; CDR3 protein: CASSLAEKGEQFF
D gene: -; V gene: TRBV20-1; clone size: -; J gene: TRBJ2-7; CDR3 DNA: TGCAGTGCTAGAGATGCGAGCGGGCAGTCCTACGAGCAGTACTTC; CDR3 protein: CSARDASGQSYEQYF
D gene: TRBD2; V gene: TRBV20-1; clone size: -; J gene: TRBJ2-2; CDR3 DNA: TGCAGTGCTAGAGATAGTGATAGCGGGAGGTCGAACACCGGGGAGCTGTTTTTT; CDR3 protein: CSARDSDSGRSNTGELFF
D gene: TRBD2; V gene: TRBV12-5; clone size: -; J gene: TRBJ2-1; CDR3 DNA: TGTGCTAGTGGTTCCGGCCTAGCGGGAGGGGGTACCTACAATGAGCAGTTCTTC; CDR3 protein: CASGSGLAGGGTYNEQFF
D gene: TRBD2; V gene: TRBV28; clone size: -; J gene: TRBJ2-3; CDR3 DNA: TGTGCCAGCGTAAGCCTCGGACTAGCGGGAGAGTCCGATACGCAGTATTTT; CDR3 protein: CASVSLGLAGESDTQYF
D gene: -; V gene: TRBV4-1; clone size: -; J gene: TRBJ2-5; CDR3 DNA: TGCGCCAGCAGCCACGAGGGCTACCGGGAGACCCAGTACTTC; CDR3 protein: CASSHEGYRETQYF
D gene: -; V gene: TRBV6-1; clone size: -; J gene: TRBJ1-3; CDR3 DNA: TGTGCCAGCAGGCCCGACGTTGGTGGAAACACCATATATTTT; CDR3 protein: CASRPDVGGNTIYF
D gene: -; V gene: TRBV5-4; clone size: few; J gene: TRBJ2-2; CDR3 DNA: TGTGCCATCAGTACCGAATCTCCCGGGGAGCTGTTTTTT; CDR3 protein: CAISTESPGELFF
D gene: -; V gene: TRBV6-1; clone size: -; J gene: TRBJ2-5; CDR3 DNA: TGTGCCAGCAGTGAATCAAGGTCGCAAGAGACCCAGTACTTC; CDR3 protein: CASSESRSQETQYF
D gene: TRBD1; V gene: TRBV5-1; clone size: once; J gene: TRBJ2-3; CDR3 DNA: TGCGCCAGCAGCTTGGACAGGGGGGCAAACACAGATACGCAGTATTTT; CDR3 protein: CASSLDRGANTDTQYF
D gene: TRBD1; V gene: TRBV7-7; clone size: few; J gene: TRBJ1-3; CDR3 DNA: TGTGCCAGCAGCTTAGGGACAGGGTCTGGAAACACCATATATTTT; CDR3 protein: CASSLGTGSGNTIYF
D gene: -; V gene: TRBV12-3/TRBV12-4; clone size: -; J gene: TRBJ1-1; CDR3 DNA: TGTGCCAGCAGTTACCCGGACAGACCTGAAGCTTTCTTT; CDR3 protein: CASSYPDRPEAFF
D gene: -; V gene: TRBV2; clone size: -; J gene: TRBJ2-1; CDR3 DNA: TGTGCCAGCAGTGAATACAAATCGGGATTCGCTGAGCAGTTCTTC; CDR3 protein: CASSEYKSGFAEQFF
D gene: TRBD2; V gene: TRBV9; clone size: -; J gene: TRBJ2-6; CDR3 DNA: TGTGCCAGCAGCGCAGGAGGACTAGCGGCCTCTGGGGCCAACGTCCTGACTTTC; CDR3 protein: CASSAGGLAASGANVLTF
D gene: TRBD2; V gene: TRBV12-3/TRBV12-4; clone size: -; J gene: TRBJ2-5; CDR3 DNA: TGTGCCAGCAGTTCGCGACAAGGACTAGCGGGGCCAATTTGGACCCAGTACTTC; CDR3 protein: CASSSRQGLAGPIWTQYF
D gene: -; V gene: TRBV12-5; clone size: few; J gene: TRBJ1-1; CDR3 DNA: TGTGCTAGTGGTCCGGAGAGGGGGAACACTGAAGCTTTCTTT; CDR3 protein: CASGPERGNTEAFF
D gene: -; V gene: TRBV5-1; clone size: many; J gene: TRBJ2-3; CDR3 DNA: TGCGCCAGCAGCCTAAGGGGAGGCACAGATACGCAGTATTTT; CDR3 protein: CASSLRGGTDTQYF
D gene: -; V gene: TRBV29-1; clone size: -; J gene: TRBJ1-5; CDR3 DNA: TGCAGCGTTGAACGCGATCCCCGGGACCAGGAGAGCAATCAGCCCCAGCATTTT; CDR3 protein: CSVERDPRDQESNQPQHF
D gene: -; V gene: TRBV20-1; clone size: -; J gene: TRBJ1-1; CDR3 DNA: TGCTGTGCTCTCAAGGCGGGGAGGTCAACTATGAACACTGAAGCTTTCTTT; CDR3 protein: CCALKAGRSTMNTEAFF
D gene: -; V gene: TRBV24-1; clone size: -; J gene: TRBJ2-2; CDR3 DNA: TGTGCCACCAGTGATGCCGGACAGCGTACCGGGGAGCTGTTTTTT; CDR3 protein: CATSDAGQRTGELFF
D gene: -; V gene: TRBV6-1; clone size: few; J gene: TRBJ2-5; CDR3 DNA: TGTGCCACTTTCGGGCGGGAACAGAAAGAGACCCAGTACTTC; CDR3 protein: CATFGREQKETQYF
D gene: TRBD1; V gene: TRBV6-2/TRBV6-3; clone size: few; J gene: TRBJ1-6; CDR3 DNA: TGTGCCAGCAGTGCCGGGACAGAGAATTCACCCCTCCACTTT; CDR3 protein: CASSAGTENSPLHF
D gene: -; V gene: TRBV4-2; clone size: -; J gene: TRBJ1-3; CDR3 DNA: TGTGCCAGCAGCCAAGAGGCGACGGCCGGAAACACCATATATTTT; CDR3 protein: CASSQEATAGNTIYF
D gene: TRBD2; V gene: TRBV5-1; clone size: -; J gene: TRBJ2-5; CDR3 DNA: TGCGCCAGCAGGACTAGCGGGAGAGGGCTAAACCAAGAGACCCAGTACTTC; CDR3 protein: CASRTSGRGLNQETQYF
D gene: TRBD1; V gene: TRBV12-3/TRBV12-4; clone size: -; J gene: TRBJ1-2; CDR3 DNA: TGTGCCAGCAGCCCCGGGTCCGGGACAGGGGACTATGGCTACACCTTC; CDR3 protein: CASSPGSGTGDYGYTF
D gene: -; V gene: TRBV7-3; clone size: -; J gene: TRBJ1-1; CDR3 DNA: TGTGCCAGCAGCTTAACACACCTAGGGAGCACTGAAGCTTTCTTT; CDR3 protein: CASSLTHLGSTEAFF
D gene: -; V gene: TRBV5-5; clone size: few; J gene: TRBJ2-1; CDR3 DNA: TGTGCCAGCAGCCGAGGGACCACGTACAATGAGCAGTTCTTC; CDR3 protein: CASSRGTTYNEQFF
D gene: -; V gene: TRBV11-1; clone size: -; J gene: TRBJ2-4; CDR3 DNA: TGTGCCAGCAGCTTAGTTGGGGGGCCCCATCTAGCCAAAAACATTCAGTACTTC; CDR3 protein: CASSLVGGPHLAKNIQYF
D gene: -; V gene: TRBV3-1; clone size: -; J gene: TRBJ2-1; CDR3 DNA: TGTGCCAGCAGTACGCGGTGGGACTGGATGGGCTCCAATGAGCAGTTCTTC; CDR3 protein: CASSTRWDWMGSNEQFF
D gene: TRBD2; V gene: TRBV6-2/TRBV6-3; clone size: few; J gene: TRBJ2-1; CDR3 DNA: TGTGCCAGCAGAGCAAGGGTTGCGGGAGGGAGCAATGAGCAGTTCTTC; CDR3 protein: CASRARVAGGSNEQFF
D gene: TRBD2; V gene: TRBV6-5; clone size: -; J gene: TRBJ2-5; CDR3 DNA: TGTGCCAGCAGGGGCGGACTAGCGGACGGAGAGACCCAGTACTTC; CDR3 protein: CASRGGLADGETQYF
D gene: TRBD2; V gene: TRBV12-3/TRBV12-4; clone size: -; J gene: TRBJ2-7; CDR3 DNA: TGTGCCAGCAGTTTATTGGTGACTAGCGGGAGTTACGAGCAGTACTTC; CDR3 protein: CASSLLVTSGSYEQYF
D gene: TRBD1; V gene: TRBV7-3; clone size: -; J gene: TRBJ2-1; CDR3 DNA: TGTGCCAGCAGCCCAATGACAGGGGAAAATCTCAATGAGCAGTTCTTC; CDR3 protein: CASSPMTGENLNEQFF
D gene: -; V gene: TRBV7-9; clone size: -; J gene: TRBJ1-3; CDR3 DNA: TGTGCCAGCAGCTTGTGGGGGAGCCCTGGAAACACCATATATTTT; CDR3 protein: CASSLWGSPGNTIYF
D gene: TRBD2; V gene: TRBV28; clone size: -; J gene: TRBJ2-1; CDR3 DNA: TGTGCCAGCAGAGGCGGGAGACCCTACAATGAGCAGTTCTTC; CDR3 protein: CASRGGRPYNEQFF
D gene: -; V gene: TRBV4-3; clone size: -; J gene: TRBJ2-4; CDR3 DNA: TGCGCCAGCAGCCAGTCACGGGCGGGGTCCAAAAACATTCAGTACTTC; CDR3 protein: CASSQSRAGSKNIQYF
D gene: TRBD1; V gene: TRBV6-2/TRBV6-3; clone size: -; J gene: TRBJ2-5; CDR3 DNA: TGTGCCAGCAGTCCGACAGGGCTTCACGAGACCCAGTACTTC; CDR3 protein: CASSPTGLHETQYF
D gene: TRBD1; V gene: TRBV20-1; clone size: -; J gene: TRBJ1-4; CDR3 DNA: TGCAGTGCGGACCGACCGGGACAGTCTAATGAAAAACTGTTTTTT; CDR3 protein: CSADRPGQSNEKLFF
D gene: TRBD2; V gene: TRBV7-6; clone size: -; J gene: TRBJ2-1; CDR3 DNA: TGTGCCAGCAGCTTTTCGTCAAGCGGGAGGAAGAGTGAGCAGTTCTTC; CDR3 protein: CASSFSSSGRKSEQFF
D gene: -; V gene: TRBV20-1; clone size: -; J gene: TRBJ1-2; CDR3 DNA: TGCAGTGCTAGAGGCTCGGGGCGTAGCTATGGCTACACCTTC; CDR3 protein: CSARGSGRSYGYTF
D gene: -; V gene: TRBV7-2; clone size: -; J gene: TRBJ1-4; CDR3 DNA: TGTGCCAGCAGCTTAGTCGGGACATTTCGAGGTGAAAAACTGTTTTTT; CDR3 protein: CASSLVGTFRGEKLFF
D gene: TRBD2; V gene: TRBV20-1; clone size: -; J gene: TRBJ2-3; CDR3 DNA: TGCAGTGCCCCGGTCCTAGCGGGAGGCCATACACGGGTGGCAGATACGCAGTATTTT; CDR3 protein: CSAPVLAGGHTRVADTQYF
D gene: -; V gene: TRBV6-5; clone size: few; J gene: TRBJ2-3; CDR3 DNA: TGTGCCAGCAGTTTGTCAAGAACAAAAAGCACAGATACGCAGTATTTT; CDR3 protein: CASSLSRTKSTDTQYF
D gene: TRBD1; V gene: TRBV12-3/TRBV12-4; clone size: few; J gene: TRBJ1-2; CDR3 DNA: TGTGCCAGCAGTCCAACAGGGGCCCGGGGTGGCTACACCTTC; CDR3 protein: CASSPTGARGGYTF
D gene: -; V gene: TRBV7-2; clone size: once; J gene: TRBJ2-6; CDR3 DNA: TGTGCCAGCAGCTCTGGTCGAGTCTATGCCAACGTCCTGACTTTC; CDR3 protein: CASSSGRVYANVLTF
D gene: TRBD2; V gene: TRBV20-1; clone size: -; J gene: TRBJ2-7; CDR3 DNA: TGCAGTGCTAGAGGGGGGTTTCGAGCGGGAGTCCTTGGGCCCGAGCAGTACTTC; CDR3 protein: CSARGGFRAGVLGPEQYF
D gene: -; V gene: TRBV30; clone size: -; J gene: TRBJ1-1; CDR3 DNA: TGTGCCTGGAGTGTAATGCAGATCACCTTCATGAACACTGAAGCTTTCTTT; CDR3 protein: CAWSVMQITFMNTEAFF
D gene: -; V gene: TRBV18; clone size: -; J gene: TRBJ2-7; CDR3 DNA: TGTGCCAGCTCACCAGTTGTAGGAGACGAGCAGTACTTC; CDR3 protein: CASSPVVGDEQYF
D gene: -; V gene: TRBV9; clone size: -; J gene: TRBJ1-6; CDR3 DNA: TGTGCCAGCAGCGGAGGCTTTACGGAGTCGCCCCTCCACTTT; CDR3 protein: CASSGGFTESPLHF